The rows below give T cell receptor beta chains drawn from one sample of a study of T cell responses to AZD1222 COVID-19 vaccine. Sequenced by immunoSEQ multiplex PCR; TCRdb stores in-frame clones only, minus some. The repertoire has 100,000 or so clones, approximately 86% of them found once; the top ten carry more than 5%. Sequenced here: peripheral blood, sampled 28 days after the second AZD1222 dose. The receptors shown here come from an adult who received the AZD1222 COVID-19 vaccine. CDR3s leave out the opening cysteine and the closing phenylalanine or tryptophan.

TRBJ1-2 | TRBV3-1/TRBV3-2 | ASSQGGLGGPDSNGYT
TRBJ2-6 | TRBV27 | ASSLTGANVLT
TRBJ2-1 | TRBV5-4 | ASSLELAGDGEQF
TRBJ2-7 | TRBV6-2/TRBV6-3 | ASSILVHEQY
TRBJ2-5 | TRBV10-1 | ASSASKGQGVETQY
TRBJ2-7 | TRBV9 | ASSPGQGAFYEQY
TRBJ2-2 | TRBV30 | AWSGGYIGELF
TRBJ2-3 | TRBV5-6 | ASSFLLAGVTDTQY
TRBJ1-3 | TRBV4-2 | ASSRPGLGSAGNTIY
TRBJ1-1 | TRBV19 | ASSINGLMNTEAF
TRBJ2-7 | TRBV30 | AWSRGGTYEQY
TRBJ1-1 | TRBV4-1 | ASSQVIGIVNLNTEAF
TRBJ1-4 | TRBV4-1 | ASSEDYREEKLF
TRBJ2-1 | TRBV5-1 | ASSSAGTSGGPEQF
TRBJ1-1 | TRBV30 | AWGGQGEAF
TRBJ2-7 | TRBV7-2 | ASSSTYEQY
TRBJ1-4 | TRBV11-2 | ASSLARSRFNEKLF
TRBJ2-1 | TRBV18 | ASSPYQGNEQF
TRBJ2-2 | TRBV7-8 | ASSLIRVANTGELF
TRBJ1-5 | TRBV7-8 | ASSLEPYSNQPQH
TRBJ2-2 | TRBV11-3 | ASSPPGAGELF
TRBJ2-2 | TRBV5-1 | ASSSTGNTGELF